Described below is a single TCR beta chain sequence and its context. Its antigen is not known. Germline V gene lookup returns CDR1 SEHNR and CDR2 FQNEAQ (reference sequence). The V segment lost 5 bases and the J segment 2 bases; nucleotides outside the gene matches: 4. The CDR3 contains 14 residues. The sample is drawn from a study of identical twins. Overall study findings and caveats: Within cord blood, abundant beta clonotypes carried fewer insertions, but memory repertoires showed no such trend. Models underestimated out-of-frame TCR alpha sharing in monozygotic twins. Excess sharing between twins was weaker in beta out-of-frame sequences. Invariant T cells like MAIT and iNKT could partly confound the zero-insertion analyses.

TCRdb analysed the 5' RACE reads with MiXCR anew, one entry per CDR3 protein. The sample consists of some 900,000 distinct CDR3 sequences, approximately 13% of them appearing once. These records were also assigned to another study, of yellow fever vaccine responses in identical twins.

The origin of this receptor is a woman between 18 and 29 years old in good health. This chain uses TRBV7-9 with TRBJ2-3, with TRBD2 matching 7 bases. Input material: PBMCs. The CDR3 DNA follows: TGTGCCAGCAGCGGGGGGGACTACACAGATACGCAGTATTTT. This translates into CASSGGDYTDTQYF.